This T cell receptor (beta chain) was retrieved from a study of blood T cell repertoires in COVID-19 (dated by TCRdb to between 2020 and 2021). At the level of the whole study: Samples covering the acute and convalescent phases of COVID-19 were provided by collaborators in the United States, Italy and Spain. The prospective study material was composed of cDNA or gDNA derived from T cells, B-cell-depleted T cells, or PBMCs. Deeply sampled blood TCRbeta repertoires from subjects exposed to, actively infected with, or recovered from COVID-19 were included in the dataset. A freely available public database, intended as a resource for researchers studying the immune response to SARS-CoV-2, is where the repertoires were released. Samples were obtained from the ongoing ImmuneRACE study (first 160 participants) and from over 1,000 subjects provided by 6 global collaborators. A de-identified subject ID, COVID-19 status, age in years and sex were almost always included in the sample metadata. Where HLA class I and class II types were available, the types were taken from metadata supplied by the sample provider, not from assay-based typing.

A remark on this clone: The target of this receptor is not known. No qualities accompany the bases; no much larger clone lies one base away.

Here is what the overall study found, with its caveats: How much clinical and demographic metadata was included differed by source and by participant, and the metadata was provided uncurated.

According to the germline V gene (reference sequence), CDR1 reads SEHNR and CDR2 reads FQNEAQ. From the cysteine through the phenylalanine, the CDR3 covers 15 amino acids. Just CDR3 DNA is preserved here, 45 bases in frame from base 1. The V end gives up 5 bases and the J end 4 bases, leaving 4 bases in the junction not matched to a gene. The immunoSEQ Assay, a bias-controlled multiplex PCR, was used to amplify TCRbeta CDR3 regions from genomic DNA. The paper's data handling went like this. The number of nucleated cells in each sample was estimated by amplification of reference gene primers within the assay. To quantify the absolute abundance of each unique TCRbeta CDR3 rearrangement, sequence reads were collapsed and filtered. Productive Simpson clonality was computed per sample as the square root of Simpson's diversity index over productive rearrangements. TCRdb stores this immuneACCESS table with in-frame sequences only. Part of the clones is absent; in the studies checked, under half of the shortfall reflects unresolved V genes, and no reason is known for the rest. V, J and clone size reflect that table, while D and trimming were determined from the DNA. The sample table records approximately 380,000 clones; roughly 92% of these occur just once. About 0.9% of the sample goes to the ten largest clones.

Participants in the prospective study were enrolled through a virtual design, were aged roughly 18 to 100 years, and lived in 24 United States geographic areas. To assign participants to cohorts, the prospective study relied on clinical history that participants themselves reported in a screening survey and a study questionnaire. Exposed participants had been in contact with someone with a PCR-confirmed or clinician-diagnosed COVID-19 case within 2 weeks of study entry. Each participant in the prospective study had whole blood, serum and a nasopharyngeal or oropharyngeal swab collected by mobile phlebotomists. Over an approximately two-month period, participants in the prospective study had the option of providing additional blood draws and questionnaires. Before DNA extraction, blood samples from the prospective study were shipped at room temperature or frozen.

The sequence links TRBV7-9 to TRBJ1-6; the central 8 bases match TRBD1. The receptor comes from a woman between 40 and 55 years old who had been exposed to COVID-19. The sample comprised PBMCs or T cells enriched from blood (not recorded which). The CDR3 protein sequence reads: CASSPGQAYNSPLHF. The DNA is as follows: TGTGCCAGCAGCCCGGGACAGGCATATAATTCACCCCTCCACTTT.